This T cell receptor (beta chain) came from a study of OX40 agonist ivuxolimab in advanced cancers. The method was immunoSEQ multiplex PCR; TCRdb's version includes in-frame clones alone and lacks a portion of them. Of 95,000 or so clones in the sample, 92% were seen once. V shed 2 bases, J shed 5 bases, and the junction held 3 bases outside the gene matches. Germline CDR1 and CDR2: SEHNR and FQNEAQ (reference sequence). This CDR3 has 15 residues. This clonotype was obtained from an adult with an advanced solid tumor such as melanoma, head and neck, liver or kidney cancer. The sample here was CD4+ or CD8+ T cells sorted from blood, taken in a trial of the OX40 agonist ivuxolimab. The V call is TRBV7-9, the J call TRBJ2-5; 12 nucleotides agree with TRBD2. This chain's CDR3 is CASSLLTSGSETQYF. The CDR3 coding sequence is TGTGCCAGCAGCTTATTGACTAGCGGGAGTGAGACCCAGTACTTC.